The clone carrying this T cell receptor (beta chain) appeared a few times. The antigen is undetermined. This entry is derived from a study of blood T cells in healthy people across ages. The use of a sample-barcoded 5' primer and a J-beta primer mix characterized a second PCR of roughly 7 to 11 cycles. TCRdb passed the 5' RACE reads through MiXCR, listing each CDR3 protein once. The table lists some 1.5 million distinct CDR3 sequences, about 28% of them singletons. CDR1 is MNHEY and CDR2 is SVGEGT in the germline V gene. Losses at the gene ends were 6 bases for V and 4 bases for J; bases not matched to a gene: 10. CDR3 length equals 15 residues. General study results and limits: Older individuals had lower TCR beta diversity per million T cells (the decline was roughly linear).

Specimen: blood. This sequence was found in a young woman in good health. The chain couples TRBV6-2 or TRBV6-3 to TRBJ1-2; 8 nucleotides align to TRBD1. CDR3 sequence reads: CASSGQGKKSYGYTF. CDR3 in DNA: TGTGCCAGCAGCGGACAGGGCAAGAAGTCCTATGGCTACACCTTC.